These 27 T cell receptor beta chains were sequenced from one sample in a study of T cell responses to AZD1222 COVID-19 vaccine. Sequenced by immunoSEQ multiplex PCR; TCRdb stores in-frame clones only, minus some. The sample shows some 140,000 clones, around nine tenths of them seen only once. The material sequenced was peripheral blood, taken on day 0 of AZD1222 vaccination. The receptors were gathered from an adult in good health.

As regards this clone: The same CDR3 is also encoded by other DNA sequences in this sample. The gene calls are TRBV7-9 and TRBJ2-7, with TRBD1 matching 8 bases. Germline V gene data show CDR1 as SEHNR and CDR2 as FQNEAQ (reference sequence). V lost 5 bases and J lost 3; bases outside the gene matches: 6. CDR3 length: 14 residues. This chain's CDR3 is CASSPGTGGYEQYF. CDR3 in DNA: TGTGCCAGCAGCCCCGGGACAGGAGGCTACGAGCAGTACTTC.

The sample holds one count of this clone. The CDR3 loop is CASSPADSEAYGYTF. The CDR3 DNA follows: TGCGCCAGCAGCCCGGCGGACAGCGAGGCATATGGCTACACCTTC. This chain uses TRBV4-1 with TRBJ1-2; weak D call: TRBD1 (6 bases). The CDR3 spans 15 residues. CDR1 is MGHRA, CDR2 YSYEKL, per germline. With 4 bases removed from V and 5 bases from J, the gap between germline ends came to 17 bases.

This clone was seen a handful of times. CDR3 in amino acids: CASSLGSGRGYTF. In DNA, the CDR3 is TGTGCCAGCAGCTTAGGGTCCGGGCGGGGCTACACCTTC. The rearrangement uses TRBV7-3 and TRBJ1-2; D not certain. The V end lost 2 bases, the J end lost 8 bases, and 12 bases lay between the germline ends. This CDR3 is built from 13 residues. CDR1 is SGHTA and CDR2 is FQGTGA in the germline V gene.

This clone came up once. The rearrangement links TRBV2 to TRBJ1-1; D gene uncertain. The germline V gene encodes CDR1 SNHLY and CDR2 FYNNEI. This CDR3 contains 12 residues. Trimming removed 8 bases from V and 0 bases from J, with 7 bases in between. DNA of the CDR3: TGTGCCAGCCACCCCCTGAACACTGAAGCTTTCTTT. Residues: CASHPLNTEAFF.

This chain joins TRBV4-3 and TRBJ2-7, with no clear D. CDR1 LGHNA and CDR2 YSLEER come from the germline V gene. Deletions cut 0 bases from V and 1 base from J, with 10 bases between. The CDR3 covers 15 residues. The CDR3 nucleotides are TGCGCCAGCAGCCAAGATCTTACACTGTCCTACGAGCAGTACTTC. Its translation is CASSQDLTLSYEQYF.

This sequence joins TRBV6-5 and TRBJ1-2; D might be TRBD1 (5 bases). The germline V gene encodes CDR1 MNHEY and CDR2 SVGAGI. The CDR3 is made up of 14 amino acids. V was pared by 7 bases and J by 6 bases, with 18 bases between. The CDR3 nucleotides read TGTGCCAGCAAGGACCCGGGACCCGCCAATGGCTACACCTTC. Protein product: CASKDPGPANGYTF.

CDR3 region: CASSRNWGEHTEAFF. The CDR3 nucleotides read TGCGCCAGCAGTCGTAACTGGGGGGAACACACTGAAGCTTTCTTT. The chain joins TRBV23-1 to TRBJ1-1; perhaps TRBD1 as D (5 bases). TRBV23-1 carries the ORF label, with uncertain function. This CDR3 has 15 amino acids. V was clipped by 4 bases and J by 3 bases, with 15 bases between them.

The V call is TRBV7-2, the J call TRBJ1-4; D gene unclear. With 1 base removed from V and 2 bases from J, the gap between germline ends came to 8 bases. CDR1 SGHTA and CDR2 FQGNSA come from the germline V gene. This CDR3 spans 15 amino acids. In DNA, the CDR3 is TGTGCCAGCAGCTTAGATGGCAGGACTAATGAAAAACTGTTTTTT. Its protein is CASSLDGRTNEKLFF.

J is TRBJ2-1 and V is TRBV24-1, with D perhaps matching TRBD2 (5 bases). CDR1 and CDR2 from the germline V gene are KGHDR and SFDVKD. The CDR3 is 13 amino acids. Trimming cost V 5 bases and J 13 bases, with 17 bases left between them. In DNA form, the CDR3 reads TGTGCCACCAGTGCCCCGGGAACAACTGGTCAGTTCTTC. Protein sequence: CATSAPGTTGQFF.

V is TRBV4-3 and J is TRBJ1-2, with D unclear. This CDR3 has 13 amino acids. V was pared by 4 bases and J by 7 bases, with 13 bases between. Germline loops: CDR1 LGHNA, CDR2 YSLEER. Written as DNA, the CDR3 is TGCGCCAGCAGCCCGACCCTATGGGTTGGCTACACCTTC. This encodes CASSPTLWVGYTF.

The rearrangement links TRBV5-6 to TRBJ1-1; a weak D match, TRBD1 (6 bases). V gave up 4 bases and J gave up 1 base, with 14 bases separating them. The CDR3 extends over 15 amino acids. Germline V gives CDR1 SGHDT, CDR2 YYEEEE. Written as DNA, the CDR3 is TGTGCCAGCAGCCTTTTCCAGGGGACGAACACTGAAGCTTTCTTT. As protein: CASSLFQGTNTEAFF.

The CDR3: CASTEDRSTNEKLFF. The CDR3 coding sequence is TGTGCCAGCACCGAGGACAGGTCAACTAATGAAAAACTGTTTTTT. The J gene is TRBJ1-4, the V gene TRBV2; 7 positions match TRBD1. Losses at the gene ends were 7 bases for V and 0 bases for J; bases not matched to a gene: 5. The CDR3 totals 15 residues. CDR1 and CDR2 (germline): SNHLY, FYNNEI.

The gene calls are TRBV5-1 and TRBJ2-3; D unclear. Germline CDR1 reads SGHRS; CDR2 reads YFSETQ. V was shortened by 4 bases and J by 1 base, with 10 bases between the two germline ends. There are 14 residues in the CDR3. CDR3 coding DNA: TGCGCCAGCAGCACCCAGCATGGCACAGATACGCAGTATTTT. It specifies CASSTQHGTDTQYF. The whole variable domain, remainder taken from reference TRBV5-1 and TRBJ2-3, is KAGVTQTPRYLIKTRGQQVTLSCSPISGHRSVSWYQQTPGQGLQFLFEYFSETQRNKGNFPGRFSGRQFSNSRSEMNVSTLELGDSALYLCASSTQHGTDTQYFGPGTRLTVL.

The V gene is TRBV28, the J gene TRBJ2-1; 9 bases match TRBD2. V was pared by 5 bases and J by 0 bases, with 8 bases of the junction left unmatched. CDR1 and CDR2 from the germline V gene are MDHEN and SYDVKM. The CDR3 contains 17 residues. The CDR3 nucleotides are TGTGCCAGCAGTGTTAGGACTAGCGCCAGCTCCTACAATGAGCAGTTCTTC. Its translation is CASSVRTSASSYNEQFF.

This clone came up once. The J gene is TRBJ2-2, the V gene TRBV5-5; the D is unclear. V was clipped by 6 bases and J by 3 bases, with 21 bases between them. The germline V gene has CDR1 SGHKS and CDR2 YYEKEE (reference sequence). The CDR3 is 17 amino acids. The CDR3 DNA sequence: TGTGCCAGCACTATTAGGGCAGCTGGACGCGACACCGGGGAGCTGTTTTTT. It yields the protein CASTIRAAGRDTGELFF.

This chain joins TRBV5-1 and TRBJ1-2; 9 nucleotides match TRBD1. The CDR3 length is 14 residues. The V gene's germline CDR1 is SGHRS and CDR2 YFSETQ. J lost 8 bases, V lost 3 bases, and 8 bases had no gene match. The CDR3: CASSSGQGGHGYTF. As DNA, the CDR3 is TGCGCCAGCAGCTCGGGACAGGGAGGACACGGCTACACCTTC. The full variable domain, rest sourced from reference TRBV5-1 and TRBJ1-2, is KAGVTQTPRYLIKTRGQQVTLSCSPISGHRSVSWYQQTPGQGLQFLFEYFSETQRNKGNFPGRFSGRQFSNSRSEMNVSTLELGDSALYLCASSSGQGGHGYTFGSGTRLTVV.

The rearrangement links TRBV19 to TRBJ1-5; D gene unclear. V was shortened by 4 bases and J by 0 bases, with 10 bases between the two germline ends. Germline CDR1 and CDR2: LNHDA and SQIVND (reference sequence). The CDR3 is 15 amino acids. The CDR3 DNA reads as TGTGCCAGTAGTACCACAAGAGGTAGCAATCAGCCCCAGCATTTT. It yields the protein CASSTTRGSNQPQHF. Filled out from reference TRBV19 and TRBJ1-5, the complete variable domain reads DGGITQSPKYLFRKEGQNVTLSCEQNLNHDAMYWYRQDPGQGLRLIYYSQIVNDFQKGDIAEGYSVSREKKESFPLTVTSAQKNPTAFYLCASSTTRGSNQPQHFGDGTRLSIL.

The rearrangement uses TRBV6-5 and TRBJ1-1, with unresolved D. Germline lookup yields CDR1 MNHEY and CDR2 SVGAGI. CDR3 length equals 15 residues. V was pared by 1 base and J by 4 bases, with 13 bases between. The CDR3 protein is CASSYFWGDGTEAFF. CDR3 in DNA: TGTGCCAGCAGTTACTTTTGGGGTGACGGCACTGAAGCTTTCTTT.

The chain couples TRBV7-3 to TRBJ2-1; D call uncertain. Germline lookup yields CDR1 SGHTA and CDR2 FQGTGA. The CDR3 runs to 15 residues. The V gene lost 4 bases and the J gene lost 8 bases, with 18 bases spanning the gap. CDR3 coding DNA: TGTGCCAGCAGCTCTATCGGCTCAATAAGGGATGAGCAGTTCTTC. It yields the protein CASSSIGSIRDEQFF.

CDR3 sequence: CAINSAGGGSPLHF. The CDR3, as DNA: TGTGCCATCAATTCGGCAGGGGGTGGTTCACCCCTCCACTTT. The V call is TRBV10-3, the J call TRBJ1-6, with 7 positions matching TRBD1. The CDR3 sequence is 14 residues long. CDR1 and CDR2 from the germline V gene are ENHRY and SYGVKD. V lost 7 bases and J lost 9; bases outside the gene matches: 9.

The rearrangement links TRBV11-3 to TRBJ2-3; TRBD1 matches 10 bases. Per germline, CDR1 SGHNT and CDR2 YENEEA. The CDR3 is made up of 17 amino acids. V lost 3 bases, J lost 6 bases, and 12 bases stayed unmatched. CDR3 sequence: CASSLGQGKAGVDTQYF. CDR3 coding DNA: TGTGCCAGCAGCTTGGGACAGGGGAAGGCGGGCGTTGATACGCAGTATTTT. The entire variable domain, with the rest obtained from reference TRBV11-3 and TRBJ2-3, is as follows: EAGVVQSPRYKIIEKKQPVAFWCNPISGHNTLYWYLQNLGQGPELLIRYENEEAVDDSQLPKDRFSAERLKGVDSTLKIQPAELGDSAVYLCASSLGQGKAGVDTQYFGPGTRLTVL.

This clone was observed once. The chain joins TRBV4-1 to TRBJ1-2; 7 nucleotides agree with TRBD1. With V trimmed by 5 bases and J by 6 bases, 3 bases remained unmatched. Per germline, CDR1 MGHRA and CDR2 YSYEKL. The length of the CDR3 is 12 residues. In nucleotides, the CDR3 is TGCGCCAGCAGCTTAACAGGGGATGGCTACACCTTC. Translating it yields CASSLTGDGYTF.

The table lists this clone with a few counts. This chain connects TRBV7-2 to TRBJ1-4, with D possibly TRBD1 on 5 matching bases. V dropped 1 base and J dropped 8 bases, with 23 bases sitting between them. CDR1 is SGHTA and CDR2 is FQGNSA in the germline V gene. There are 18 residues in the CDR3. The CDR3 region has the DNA TGTGCCAGCAGCTTAGGCATGGGATGGGGGGGATTAAGGGAAAAACTGTTTTTT. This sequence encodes CASSLGMGWGGLREKLFF.

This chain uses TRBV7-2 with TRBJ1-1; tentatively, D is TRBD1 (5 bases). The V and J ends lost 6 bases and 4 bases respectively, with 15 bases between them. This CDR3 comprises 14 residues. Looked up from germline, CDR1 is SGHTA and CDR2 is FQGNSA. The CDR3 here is CASSFRVSRTEAFF. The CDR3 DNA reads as TGTGCCAGCAGTTTCAGGGTGTCCCGCACTGAAGCTTTCTTT.

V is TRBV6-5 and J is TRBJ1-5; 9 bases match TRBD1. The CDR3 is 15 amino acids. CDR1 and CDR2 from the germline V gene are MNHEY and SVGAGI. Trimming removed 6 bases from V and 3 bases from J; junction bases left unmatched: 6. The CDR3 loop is CASSQDRGYNQPQHF. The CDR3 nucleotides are TGTGCCAGCAGCCAGGACAGGGGTTACAATCAGCCCCAGCATTTT.

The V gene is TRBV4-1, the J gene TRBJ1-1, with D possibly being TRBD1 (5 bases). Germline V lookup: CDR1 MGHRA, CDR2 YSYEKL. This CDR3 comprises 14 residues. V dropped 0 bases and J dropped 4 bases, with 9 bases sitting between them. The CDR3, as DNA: TGCGCCAGCAGCCAAGACGCGGGACCCACTGAAGCTTTCTTT. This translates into CASSQDAGPTEAFF.

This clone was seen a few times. For the CDR3, the DNA is TGTGCCAGCAGCTTAGCTAGGGATAATCAGCCCCAGCATTTT. It is translated as CASSLARDNQPQHF. The V and J genes are TRBV7-2 and TRBJ1-5; no reliable D call. This CDR3 contains 14 residues. Trimming pared 0 bases from V and 4 bases from J, leaving 7 bases between. In germline, CDR1 is SGHTA, CDR2 FQGNSA. Drawing the rest from reference TRBV7-2 and TRBJ1-5, the complete variable domain is GAGVSQSPSNKVTEKGKDVELRCDPISGHTALYWYRQSLGQGLEFLIYFQGNSAPDKSGLPSDRFSAERTGGSVSTLTIQRTQQEDSAVYLCASSLARDNQPQHFGDGTRLSIL.